The clone carrying this T cell receptor (beta chain) was picked up a small number of times. Its antigen is still unknown. Clones were sequenced by immunoSEQ multiplex PCR, and TCRdb holds only the in-frame ones, with some missing. The sample yields about 3,300 clones, about 78% seen once. This sample was included in a study of brain metastases from non-small cell lung cancer. Whole-study findings and limits: T-cell infiltration was lower in brain metastases than primaries (P < 0.001). Metastases had sparse T cells but largely shared repertoires with primaries. T-cell clones appeared expanded in 55% to 65% of brain metastases relative to matched primary tumors.

The germline V and J ends were trimmed by 5 bases and 0 bases, with 10 bases remaining between them. The length of the CDR3 is 14 residues. Germline V lookup: CDR1 SGHVS, CDR2 FQNEAQ. Input material: primary lung tumor tissue. The J gene is TRBJ1-2, the V gene TRBV7-8, with D hard to call. This TCR was sampled from a donor aged 40 or over with non-small cell lung cancer. The CDR3: CASSNRAANYGYTF. The CDR3 nucleotides read TGTGCCAGCAGCAACCGGGCCGCTAACTATGGCTACACCTTC.